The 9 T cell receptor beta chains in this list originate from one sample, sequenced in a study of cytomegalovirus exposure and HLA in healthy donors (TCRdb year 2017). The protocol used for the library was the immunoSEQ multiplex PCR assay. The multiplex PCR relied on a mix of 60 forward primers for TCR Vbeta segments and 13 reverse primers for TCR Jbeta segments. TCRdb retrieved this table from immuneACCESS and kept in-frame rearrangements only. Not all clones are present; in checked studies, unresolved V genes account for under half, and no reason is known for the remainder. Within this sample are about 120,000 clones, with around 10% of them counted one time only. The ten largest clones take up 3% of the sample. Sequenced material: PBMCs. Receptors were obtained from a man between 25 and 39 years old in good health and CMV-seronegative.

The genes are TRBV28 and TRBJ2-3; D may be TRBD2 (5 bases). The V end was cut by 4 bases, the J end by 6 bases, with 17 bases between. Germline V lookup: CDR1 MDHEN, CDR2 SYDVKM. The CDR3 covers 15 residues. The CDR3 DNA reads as TGTGCCAGCAGTTCACCCGGGGTGGGAGAGGATACGCAGTATTTT. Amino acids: CASSSPGVGEDTQYF.

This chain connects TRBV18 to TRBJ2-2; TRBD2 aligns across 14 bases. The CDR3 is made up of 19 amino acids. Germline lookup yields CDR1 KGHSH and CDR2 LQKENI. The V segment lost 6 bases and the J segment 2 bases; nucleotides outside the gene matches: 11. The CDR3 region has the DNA TGTGCCAGCTCCCTAGCAGCGGGACTAGCGGGAGCCAACACCGGGGAGCTGTTTTTT. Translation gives CASSLAAGLAGANTGELFF.

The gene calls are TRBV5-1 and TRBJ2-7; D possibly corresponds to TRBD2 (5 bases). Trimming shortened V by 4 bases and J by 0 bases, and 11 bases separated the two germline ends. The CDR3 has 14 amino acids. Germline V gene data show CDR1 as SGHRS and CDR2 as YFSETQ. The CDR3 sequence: CASSTRTASYEQYF. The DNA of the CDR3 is TGCGCCAGCAGCACCCGGACTGCCTCCTACGAGCAGTACTTC.

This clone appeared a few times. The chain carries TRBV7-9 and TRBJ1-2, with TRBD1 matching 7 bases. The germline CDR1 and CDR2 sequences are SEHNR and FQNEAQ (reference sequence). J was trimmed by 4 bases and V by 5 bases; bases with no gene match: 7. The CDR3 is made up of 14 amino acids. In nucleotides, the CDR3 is TGTGCCAGCAGCCTAGGACAGGCTCCCTATGGCTACACCTTC. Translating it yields CASSLGQAPYGYTF.

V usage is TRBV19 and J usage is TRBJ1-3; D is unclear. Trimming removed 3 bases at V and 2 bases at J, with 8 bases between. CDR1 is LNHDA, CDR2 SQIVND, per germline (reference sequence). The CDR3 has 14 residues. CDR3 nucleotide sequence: TGTGCCAGTAGTATTGAGGCCCCTGGAAACACCATATATTTT. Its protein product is CASSIEAPGNTIYF.

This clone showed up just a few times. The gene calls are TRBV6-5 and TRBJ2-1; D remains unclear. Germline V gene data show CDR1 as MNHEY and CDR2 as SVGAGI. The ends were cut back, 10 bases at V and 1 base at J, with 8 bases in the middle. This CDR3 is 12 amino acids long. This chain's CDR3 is CANSNSYNEQFF. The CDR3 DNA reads TGTGCCAACAGCAATTCCTACAATGAGCAGTTCTTC.

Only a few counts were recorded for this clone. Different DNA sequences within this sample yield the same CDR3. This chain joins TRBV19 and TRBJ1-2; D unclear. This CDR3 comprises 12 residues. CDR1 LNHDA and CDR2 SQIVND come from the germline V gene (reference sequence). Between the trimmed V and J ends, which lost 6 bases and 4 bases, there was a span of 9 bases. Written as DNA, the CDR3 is TGTGCCAGTAGCCCCGGGGTCTATGGCTACACCTTC. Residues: CASSPGVYGYTF.

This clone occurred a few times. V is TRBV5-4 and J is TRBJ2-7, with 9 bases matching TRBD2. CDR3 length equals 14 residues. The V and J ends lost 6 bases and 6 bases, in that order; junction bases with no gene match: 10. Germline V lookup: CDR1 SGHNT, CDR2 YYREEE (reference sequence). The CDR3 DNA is TGTGCCAGCAACCGAGCGGGAGGCCCTGGCGAGCAGTACTTC. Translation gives CASNRAGGPGEQYF.

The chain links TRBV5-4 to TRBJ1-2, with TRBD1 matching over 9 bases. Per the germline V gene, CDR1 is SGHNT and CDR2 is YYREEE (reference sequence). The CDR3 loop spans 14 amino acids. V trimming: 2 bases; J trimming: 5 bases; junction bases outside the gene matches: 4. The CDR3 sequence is CASSFPGQGYGYTF. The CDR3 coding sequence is TGTGCCAGCAGCTTTCCGGGACAGGGATATGGCTACACCTTC.